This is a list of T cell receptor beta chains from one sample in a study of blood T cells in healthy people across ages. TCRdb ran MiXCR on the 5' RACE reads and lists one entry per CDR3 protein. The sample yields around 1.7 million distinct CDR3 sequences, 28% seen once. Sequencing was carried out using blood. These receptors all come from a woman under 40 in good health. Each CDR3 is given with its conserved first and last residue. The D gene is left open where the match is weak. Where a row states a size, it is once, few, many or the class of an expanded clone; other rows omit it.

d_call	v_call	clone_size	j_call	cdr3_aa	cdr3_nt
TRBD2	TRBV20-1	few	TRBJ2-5	CSARTAGEETQYF	TGCAGTGCTAGGACGGCGGGAGAGGAGACCCAGTACTTC
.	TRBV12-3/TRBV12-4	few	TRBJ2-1	CASSFYPETQFF	TGTGCCAGCAGTTTTTATCCAGAGACCCAGTTCTTC
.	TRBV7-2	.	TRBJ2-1	CVSSSQAGGATYPNNEQFF	TGTGTCAGCAGCTCCCAAGCCGGGGGCGCCACCTACCCAAACAATGAGCAGTTCTTC
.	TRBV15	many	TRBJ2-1	CATSREQYNEQFF	TGTGCCACCAGCAGAGAACAGTACAATGAGCAGTTCTTC
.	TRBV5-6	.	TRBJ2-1	CASSLATGYRALPYNEQFF	TGTGCCAGCAGCTTGGCCACTGGATACAGGGCCCTTCCCTACAATGAGCAGTTCTTC
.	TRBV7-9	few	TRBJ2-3	CASSPPRGTQYF	TGTGCCAGCAGCCCACCTAGGGGTACGCAGTATTTT
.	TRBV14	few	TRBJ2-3	CASSRKSKRRNSTDTQYF	TGTGCCAGCAGCCGAAAGTCCAAGCGGAGGAATAGCACAGATACGCAGTATTTT
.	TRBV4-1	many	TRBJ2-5	CASSQTRGETQYF	TGTGCCAGCAGCCAAACGAGGGGAGAGACCCAGTACTTC
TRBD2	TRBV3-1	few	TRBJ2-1	CASSQERDYTAGGLSEQFF	TGTGCCAGCAGCCAAGAGAGGGACTACACAGCGGGGGGGCTTAGTGAGCAGTTCTTC
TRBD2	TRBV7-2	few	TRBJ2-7	CASSSKREGPTYEQYF	TGTGCCAGCAGCTCTAAGCGGGAGGGCCCCACCTACGAGCAGTACTTC
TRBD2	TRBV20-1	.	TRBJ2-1	CSAPLPGGSYNEQFF	TGCAGTGCTCCCCTCCCGGGGGGGAGCTACAATGAGCAGTTCTTC
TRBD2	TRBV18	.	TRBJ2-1	CASSPGTSGTHEQFF	TGTGCCAGCTCACCCGGGACTAGCGGGACCCATGAGCAGTTCTTC
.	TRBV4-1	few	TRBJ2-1	CASSQGIPYNEQFF	TGCGCCAGCAGCCAAGGGATACCCTACAATGAGCAGTTCTTC
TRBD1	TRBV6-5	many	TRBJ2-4	CASSSAGTGGGIAKNIQYF	TGTGCCAGCAGCTCGGCCGGGACAGGTGGGGGGATAGCCAAAAACATTCAGTACTTC
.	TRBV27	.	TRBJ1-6	CASSFSHSTLHF	TGTGCCAGCAGTTTCTCGCATTCAACGCTCCACTTT
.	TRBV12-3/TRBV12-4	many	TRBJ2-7	CASSLGQVSSYEQYF	TGTGCCAGCAGTTTAGGACAGGTCAGCTCCTACGAGCAGTACTTC
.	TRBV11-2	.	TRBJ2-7	CAGSPRTGTDEQYF	TGTGCCGGCAGCCCTCGGACGGGCACTGATGAGCAGTACTTC
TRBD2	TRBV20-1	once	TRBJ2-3	CSAPSGGNTQYF	TGCAGTGCTCCCAGCGGGGGGAATACGCAGTATTTT
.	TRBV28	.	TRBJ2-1	CASSLPGRTYNEQFF	TGTGCCAGCAGTTTACCGGGACGGACCTACAATGAGCAGTTCTTC
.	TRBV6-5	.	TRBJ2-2	CASSYSGTKTGELFF	TGTGCCAGCAGTTACTCGGGAACCAAGACCGGGGAGCTGTTTTTT
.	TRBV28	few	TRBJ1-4	CASSSPGGKDEKLFF	TGTGCCAGCAGTTCCCCGGGGGGGAAAGATGAAAAACTGTTTTTT
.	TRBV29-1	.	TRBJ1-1	CSVEVRGRDTEAFF	TGCAGCGTTGAAGTCCGGGGTAGAGACACTGAAGCTTTCTTT
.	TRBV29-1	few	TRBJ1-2	CSVAVTGNYGYTF	TGCAGCGTTGCGGTTACAGGCAACTATGGCTACACCTTC
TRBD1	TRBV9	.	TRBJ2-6	CASIGGTGSGANVPTF	TGTGCCAGCATCGGAGGGACAGGATCGGGGGCCAACGTCCCGACTTTC
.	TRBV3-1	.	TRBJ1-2	CASSQGNLRGYTF	TGTGCCAGCAGCCAAGGGAACCTGAGAGGCTACACCTTC
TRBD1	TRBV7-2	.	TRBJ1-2	CATSSQGANYGYTF	TGTGCCACCAGCTCGCAGGGGGCCAACTATGGCTACACCTTC
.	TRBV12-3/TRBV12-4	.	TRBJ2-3	CASSHDTNRDTQYF	TGTGCCAGCAGCCATGATACTAACCGGGATACGCAGTATTTT
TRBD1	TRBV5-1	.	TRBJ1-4	CASSWGQTTNEKLFF	TGCGCCAGCAGCTGGGGACAGACAACTAATGAAAAACTGTTTTTT
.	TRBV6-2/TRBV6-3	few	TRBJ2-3	CATTRGPNVDTQYF	TGTGCCACCACCCGGGGGCCAAACGTGGATACGCAGTATTTT
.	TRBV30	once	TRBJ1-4	CAWSPGPTTNEKLFF	TGTGCCTGGAGTCCCGGGCCAACAACTAATGAAAAACTGTTTTTT
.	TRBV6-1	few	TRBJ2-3	CASRPSPRGLTDTQYF	TGTGCCAGCAGGCCCTCACCTCGGGGGCTTACGGATACGCAGTATTTT
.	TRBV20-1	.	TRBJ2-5	CSAYKTRRTGETQYF	TGCAGTGCTTACAAAACCAGGAGGACGGGAGAGACCCAGTACTTC
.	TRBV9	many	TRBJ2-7	CASSKLTSSGEQYF	TGTGCCAGCAGCAAGTTAACTTCCAGTGGCGAGCAGTACTTC
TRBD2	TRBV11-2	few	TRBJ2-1	CASSPQGTSGRQFF	TGTGCCAGCAGCCCGCAGGGGACTAGCGGGAGGCAGTTCTTC
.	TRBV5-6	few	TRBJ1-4	CASSPDWANEKLFF	TGTGCCAGCAGCCCCGATTGGGCGAATGAAAAACTGTTTTTT
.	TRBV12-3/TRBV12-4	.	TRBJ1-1	CASARWVPGADTEAFF	TGTGCCAGCGCCCGCTGGGTTCCGGGGGCGGACACTGAAGCTTTCTTT
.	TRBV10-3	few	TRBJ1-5	CAIRKEGNQPQHF	TGTGCCATCAGGAAGGAGGGCAATCAGCCCCAGCATTTT
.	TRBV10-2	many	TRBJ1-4	CASSEVGEKLFF	TGCGCCAGCAGTGAAGTGGGTGAAAAACTGTTTTTT
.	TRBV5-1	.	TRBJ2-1	CASSPRGTRGDEQFF	TGCGCCAGCAGCCCTCGGGGCACCAGGGGGGATGAGCAGTTCTTC
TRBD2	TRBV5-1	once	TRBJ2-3	CASSKGTSGDTDTQYF	TGCGCCAGCAGCAAAGGCACTAGCGGGGACACAGATACGCAGTATTTT
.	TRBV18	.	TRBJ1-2	CVSSPQTDYGYTF	TGTGTCAGCTCACCTCAGACAGACTATGGCTACACCTTC
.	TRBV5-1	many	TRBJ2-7	CASSVSSGAYEQYF	TGCGCCAGCAGCGTTTCTTCAGGGGCGTACGAGCAGTACTTC
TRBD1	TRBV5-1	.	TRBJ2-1	CASLRVGTGTNEQFF	TGCGCCAGCCTGCGGGTTGGGACAGGGACCAATGAGCAGTTCTTC
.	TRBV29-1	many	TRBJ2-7	CSVPTGGAGEQYF	TGCAGCGTCCCCACCGGCGGGGCTGGAGAGCAGTACTTC
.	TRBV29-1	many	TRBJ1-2	CSVEKLRGGGYTF	TGCAGCGTTGAAAAGCTTCGGGGGGGAGGCTACACCTTC
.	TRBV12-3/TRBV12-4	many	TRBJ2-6	CASPGPATGSLSGANVLTF	TGTGCCAGCCCCGGACCAGCGACAGGTTCCCTCTCTGGGGCCAACGTCCTGACTTTC
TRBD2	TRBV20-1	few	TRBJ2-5	CSARDLSGEAQETQYF	TGCAGTGCTAGAGATCTTAGCGGGGAAGCCCAAGAGACCCAGTACTTC
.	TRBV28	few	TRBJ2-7	CASRPRVGIEQYF	TGTGCCAGCCGTCCCCGCGTTGGAATCGAGCAGTACTTC
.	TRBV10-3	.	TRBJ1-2	CAISDAAGEGNGYTF	TGTGCCATCAGTGACGCTGCCGGGGAAGGGAATGGCTACACCTTC
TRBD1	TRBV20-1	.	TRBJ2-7	CSARVSGGTYEQYF	TGCAGTGCTAGAGTATCAGGGGGAACCTACGAGCAGTACTTC
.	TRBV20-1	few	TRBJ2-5	CSAGGRSSGEKETQYF	TGCAGTGCTGGGGGGCGGTCCAGCGGGGAAAAAGAGACCCAGTACTTC
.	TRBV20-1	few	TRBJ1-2	CSAPREGDGYTF	TGCAGTGCTCCCCGGGAGGGTGATGGCTACACCTTC
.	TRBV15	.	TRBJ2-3	CATSRDQAVVITDTQYF	TGTGCCACCAGCAGAGATCAAGCGGTAGTTATCACAGATACGCAGTATTTT
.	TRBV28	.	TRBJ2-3	CASREGRRTDSQYF	TGTGCCAGCAGGGAGGGACGGCGCACAGATTCGCAGTATTTT
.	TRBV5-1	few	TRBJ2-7	CASSYGDLKVGGEQYF	TGCGCCAGCAGCTATGGAGACCTCAAGGTCGGCGGCGAGCAGTACTTC
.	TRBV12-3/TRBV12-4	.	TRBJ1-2	CASSFVGFGYTF	TGTGCCAGCAGTTTCGTAGGCTTCGGCTACACCTTC
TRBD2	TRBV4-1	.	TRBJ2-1	CASSLRFSSGLAICNEQFF	TGCGCCAGCAGCCTCAGATTCTCCTCGGGACTAGCCATCTGCAATGAGCAGTTCTTC
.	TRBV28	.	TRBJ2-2	CASSTTGNTGELFF	TGTGCCAGCAGCACAACAGGGAACACCGGGGAGCTGTTTTTT
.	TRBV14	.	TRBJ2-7	CASSQGDSSLYEQYF	TGTGCCAGCAGCCAAGGAGACAGTTCTCTCTACGAGCAGTACTTC
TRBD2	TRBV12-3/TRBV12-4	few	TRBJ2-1	CASSLASGVKDEQFF	TGTGCCAGCAGTTTAGCCAGCGGGGTAAAGGATGAGCAGTTCTTC